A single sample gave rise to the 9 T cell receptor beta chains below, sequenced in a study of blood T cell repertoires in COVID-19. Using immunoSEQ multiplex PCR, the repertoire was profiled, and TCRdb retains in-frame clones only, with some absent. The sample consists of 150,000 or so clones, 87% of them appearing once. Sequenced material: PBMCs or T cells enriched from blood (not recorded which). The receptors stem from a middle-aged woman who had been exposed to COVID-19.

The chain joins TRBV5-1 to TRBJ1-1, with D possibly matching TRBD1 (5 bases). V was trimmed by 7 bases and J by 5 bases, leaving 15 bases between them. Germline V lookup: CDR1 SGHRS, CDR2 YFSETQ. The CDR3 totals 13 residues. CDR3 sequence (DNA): TGCGCCAGCCTCCTATCGGGGGGTACTGAAGCTTTCTTT. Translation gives CASLLSGGTEAFF.

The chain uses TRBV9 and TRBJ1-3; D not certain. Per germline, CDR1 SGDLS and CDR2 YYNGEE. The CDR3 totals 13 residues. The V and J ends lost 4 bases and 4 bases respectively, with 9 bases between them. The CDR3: CASSPGGGNTIYF. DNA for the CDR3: TGTGCCAGCAGCCCGGGAGGGGGAAACACCATATATTTT.

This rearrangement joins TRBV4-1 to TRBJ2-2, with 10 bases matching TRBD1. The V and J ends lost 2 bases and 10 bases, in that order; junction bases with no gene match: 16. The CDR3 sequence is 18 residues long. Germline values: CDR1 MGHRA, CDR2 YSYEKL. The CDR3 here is CASSQRDRGRAPPVELFF. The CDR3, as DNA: TGCGCCAGCAGCCAACGGGACAGGGGCCGGGCCCCCCCGGTGGAGCTGTTTTTT.

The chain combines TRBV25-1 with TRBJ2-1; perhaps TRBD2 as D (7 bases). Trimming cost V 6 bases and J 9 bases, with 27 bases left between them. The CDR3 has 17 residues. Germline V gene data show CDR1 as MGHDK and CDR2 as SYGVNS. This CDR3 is CASRLGGGHPPYGEQFF. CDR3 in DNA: TGTGCCAGCAGGTTAGGGGGGGGCCATCCCCCATACGGTGAGCAGTTCTTC. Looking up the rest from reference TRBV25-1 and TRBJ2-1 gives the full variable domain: EADIYQTPRYLVIGTGKKITLECSQTMGHDKMYWYQQDPGMELHLIHYSYGVNSTEKGDLSSESTVSRIRTEHFPLTLESARPSHTSQYLCASRLGGGHPPYGEQFFGPGTRLTVL.

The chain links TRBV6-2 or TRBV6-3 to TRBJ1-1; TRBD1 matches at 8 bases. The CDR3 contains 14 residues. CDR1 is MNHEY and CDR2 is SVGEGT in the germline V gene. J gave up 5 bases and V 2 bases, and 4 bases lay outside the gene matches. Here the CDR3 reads CASSYGRGLTEAFF. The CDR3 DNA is TGTGCCAGCAGTTACGGCAGGGGGCTTACTGAAGCTTTCTTT.

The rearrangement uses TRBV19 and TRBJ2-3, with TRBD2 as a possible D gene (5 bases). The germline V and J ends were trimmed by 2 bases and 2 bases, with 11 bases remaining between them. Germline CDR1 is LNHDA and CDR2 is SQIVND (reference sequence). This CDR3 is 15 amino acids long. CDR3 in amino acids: CASSIRGSPTDTQYF. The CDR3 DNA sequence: TGTGCCAGTAGTATACGGGGTAGTCCCACAGATACGCAGTATTTT.

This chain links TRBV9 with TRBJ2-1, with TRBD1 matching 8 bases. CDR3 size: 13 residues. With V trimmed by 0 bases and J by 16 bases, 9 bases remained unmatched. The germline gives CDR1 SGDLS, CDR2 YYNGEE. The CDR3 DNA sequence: TGTGCCAGCAGCGTAGCTGGACAGGGATTCGCCTTCTTC. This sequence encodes CASSVAGQGFAFF. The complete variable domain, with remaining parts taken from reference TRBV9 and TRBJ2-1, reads DSGVTQTPKHLITATGQRVTLRCSPRSGDLSVYWYQQSLDQGLQFLIQYYNGEERAKGNILERFSAQQFPDLHSELNLSSLELGDSALYFCASSVAGQGFAFFGPGTRLTVL.

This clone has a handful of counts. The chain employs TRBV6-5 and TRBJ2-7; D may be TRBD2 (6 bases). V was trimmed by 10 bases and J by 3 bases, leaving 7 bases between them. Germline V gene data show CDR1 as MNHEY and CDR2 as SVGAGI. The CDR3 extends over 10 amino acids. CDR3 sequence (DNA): TGTGCCACGGGGGTCTACGAGCAGTACTTC. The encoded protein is CATGVYEQYF.

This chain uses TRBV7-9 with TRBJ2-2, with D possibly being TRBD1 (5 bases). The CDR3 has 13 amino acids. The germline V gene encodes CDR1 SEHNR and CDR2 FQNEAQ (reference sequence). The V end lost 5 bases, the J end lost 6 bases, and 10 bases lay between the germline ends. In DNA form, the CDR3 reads TGTGCCAGCAGCCTAGGACATCCCGGGGAGCTGTTTTTT. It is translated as CASSLGHPGELFF.